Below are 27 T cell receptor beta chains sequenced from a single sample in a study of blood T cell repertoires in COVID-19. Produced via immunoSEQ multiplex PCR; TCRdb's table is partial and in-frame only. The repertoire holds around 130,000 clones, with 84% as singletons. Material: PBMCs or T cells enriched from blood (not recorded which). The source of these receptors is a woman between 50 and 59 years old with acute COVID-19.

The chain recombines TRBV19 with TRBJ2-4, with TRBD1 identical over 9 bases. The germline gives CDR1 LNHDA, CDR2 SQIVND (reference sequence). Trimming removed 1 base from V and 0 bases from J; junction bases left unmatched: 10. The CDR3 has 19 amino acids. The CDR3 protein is CASSIAFRTGVLAKNIQYF. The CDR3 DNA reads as TGTGCCAGTAGTATAGCGTTCAGGACAGGGGTATTAGCCAAAAACATTCAGTACTTC.

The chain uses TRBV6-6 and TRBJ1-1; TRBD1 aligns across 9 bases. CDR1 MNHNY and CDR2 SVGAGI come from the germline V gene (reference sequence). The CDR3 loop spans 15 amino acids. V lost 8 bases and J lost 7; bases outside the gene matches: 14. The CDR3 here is CASADTGTGYGEAFF. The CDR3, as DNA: TGTGCCAGCGCCGATACCGGGACAGGGTATGGTGAAGCTTTCTTT.

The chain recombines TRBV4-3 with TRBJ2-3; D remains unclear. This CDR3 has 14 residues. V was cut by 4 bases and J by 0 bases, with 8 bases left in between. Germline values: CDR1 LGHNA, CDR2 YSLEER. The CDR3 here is CASSRSASTDTQYF. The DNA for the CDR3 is TGCGCCAGCAGCCGAAGCGCGAGCACAGATACGCAGTATTTT.

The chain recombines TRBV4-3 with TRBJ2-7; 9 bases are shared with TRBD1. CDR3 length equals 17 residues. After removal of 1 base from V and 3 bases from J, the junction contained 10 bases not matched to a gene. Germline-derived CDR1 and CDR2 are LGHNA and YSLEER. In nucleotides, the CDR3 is TGCGCCAGCAGCCAAGCCCCCTCCGGGGACAGGGACTACGAGCAGTACTTC. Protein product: CASSQAPSGDRDYEQYF.

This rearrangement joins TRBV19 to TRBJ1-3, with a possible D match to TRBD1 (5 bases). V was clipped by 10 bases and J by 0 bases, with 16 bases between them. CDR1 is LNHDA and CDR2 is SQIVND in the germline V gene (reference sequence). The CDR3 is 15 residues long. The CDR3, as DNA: TGTGCCACCAAACCAACCGACAGCTCTGGAAACACCATATATTTT. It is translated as CATKPTDSSGNTIYF.

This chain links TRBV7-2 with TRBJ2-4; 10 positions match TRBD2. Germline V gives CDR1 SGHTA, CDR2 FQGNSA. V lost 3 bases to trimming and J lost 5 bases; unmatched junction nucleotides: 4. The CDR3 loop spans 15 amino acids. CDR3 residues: CASSFTSGNENIQYF. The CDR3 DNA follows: TGTGCCAGCAGCTTTACTAGCGGGAATGAAAACATTCAGTACTTC.

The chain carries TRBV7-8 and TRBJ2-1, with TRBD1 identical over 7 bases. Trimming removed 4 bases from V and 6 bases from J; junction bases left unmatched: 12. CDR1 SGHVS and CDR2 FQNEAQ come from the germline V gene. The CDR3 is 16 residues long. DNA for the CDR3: TGTGCCAGCAGCTCATCAACCGGGACAGTTCGCAATGAGCAGTTCTTC. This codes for CASSSSTGTVRNEQFF.

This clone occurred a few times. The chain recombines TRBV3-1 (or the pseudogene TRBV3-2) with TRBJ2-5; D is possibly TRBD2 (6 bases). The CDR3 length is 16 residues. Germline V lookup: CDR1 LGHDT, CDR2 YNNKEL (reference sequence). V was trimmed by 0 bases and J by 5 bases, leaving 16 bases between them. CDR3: CASSQDWSGGRETQYF. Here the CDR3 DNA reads TGTGCCAGCAGCCAAGACTGGTCCGGGGGTCGGGAGACCCAGTACTTC.

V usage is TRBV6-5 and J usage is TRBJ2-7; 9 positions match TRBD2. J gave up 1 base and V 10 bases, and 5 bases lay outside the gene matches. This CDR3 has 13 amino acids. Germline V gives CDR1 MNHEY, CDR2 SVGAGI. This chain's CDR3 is CATASGGSYEQYF. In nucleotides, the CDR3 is TGTGCCACCGCCAGCGGGGGGTCCTACGAGCAGTACTTC.

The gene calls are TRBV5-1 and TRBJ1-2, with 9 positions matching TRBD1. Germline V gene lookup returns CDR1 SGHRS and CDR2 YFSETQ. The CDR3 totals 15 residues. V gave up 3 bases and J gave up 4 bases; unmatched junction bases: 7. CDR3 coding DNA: TGCGCCAGCAGCTCACAGGGGGCTGGTGCCTATGGCTACACCTTC. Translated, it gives CASSSQGAGAYGYTF.

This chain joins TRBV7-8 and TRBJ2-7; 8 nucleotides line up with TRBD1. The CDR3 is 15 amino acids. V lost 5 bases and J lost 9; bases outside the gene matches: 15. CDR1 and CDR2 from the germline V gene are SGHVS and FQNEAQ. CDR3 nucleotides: TGTGCCAGCAGCCTAGTCGGCAGGGGGCAAGGTGTGCAGTACTTC. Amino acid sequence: CASSLVGRGQGVQYF.

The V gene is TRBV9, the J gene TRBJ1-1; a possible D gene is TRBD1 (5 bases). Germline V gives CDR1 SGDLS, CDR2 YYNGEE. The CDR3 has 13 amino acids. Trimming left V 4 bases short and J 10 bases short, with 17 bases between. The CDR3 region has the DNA TGTGCCAGCAGCATTCTGGGGCCCGGCGGAGCTTTCTTT. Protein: CASSILGPGGAFF.

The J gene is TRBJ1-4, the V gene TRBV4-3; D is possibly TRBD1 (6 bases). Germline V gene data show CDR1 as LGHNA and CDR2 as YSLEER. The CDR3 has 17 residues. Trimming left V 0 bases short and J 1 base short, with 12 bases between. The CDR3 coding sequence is TGCGCCAGCAGCCAAGACGCAGGGGTGGGAACTAATGAAAAACTGTTTTTT. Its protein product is CASSQDAGVGTNEKLFF.

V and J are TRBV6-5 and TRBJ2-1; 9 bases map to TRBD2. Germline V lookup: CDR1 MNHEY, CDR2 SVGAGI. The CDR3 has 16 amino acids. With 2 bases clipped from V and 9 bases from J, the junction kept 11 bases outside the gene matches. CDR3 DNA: TGTGCCAGCAGTTACCGCGTAGCGGGAGCGTCGGTTGAGCAGTTCTTC. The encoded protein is CASSYRVAGASVEQFF.

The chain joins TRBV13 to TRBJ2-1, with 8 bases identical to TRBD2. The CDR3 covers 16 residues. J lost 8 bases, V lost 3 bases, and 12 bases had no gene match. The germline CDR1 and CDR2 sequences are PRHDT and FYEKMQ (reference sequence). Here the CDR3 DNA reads TGTGCCAGCAGCTTTGGACTAGCCCAAACGCTCCATGAGCAGTTCTTC. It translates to CASSFGLAQTLHEQFF.

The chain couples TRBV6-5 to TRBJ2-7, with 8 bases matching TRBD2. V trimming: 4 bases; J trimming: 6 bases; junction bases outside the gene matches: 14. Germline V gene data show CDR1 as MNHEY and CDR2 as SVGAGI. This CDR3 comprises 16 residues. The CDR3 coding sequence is TGTGCCAGCAGTTTACGGGAGGGCGGTCCACGCAGCGAGCAGTACTTC. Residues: CASSLREGGPRSEQYF.

The CDR3 DNA sequence: TGTGCCAGCAGAGCGGGACTAGCGGGAGAAGAGCAGTACTTC. Protein product: CASRAGLAGEEQYF. V usage is TRBV2 and J usage is TRBJ2-7; 14 positions match TRBD2. CDR3 length equals 14 residues. J was trimmed by 7 bases and V by 6 bases; bases with no gene match: 5. The germline CDR1 and CDR2 sequences are SNHLY and FYNNEI.

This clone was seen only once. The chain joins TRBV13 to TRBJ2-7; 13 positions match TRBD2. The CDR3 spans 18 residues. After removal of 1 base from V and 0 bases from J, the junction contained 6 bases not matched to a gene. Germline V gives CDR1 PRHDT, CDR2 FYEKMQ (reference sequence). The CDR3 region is CASSLVSTSGRPSYEQYF. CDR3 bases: TGTGCCAGCAGCTTAGTTTCGACTAGCGGGAGGCCCTCCTACGAGCAGTACTTC.

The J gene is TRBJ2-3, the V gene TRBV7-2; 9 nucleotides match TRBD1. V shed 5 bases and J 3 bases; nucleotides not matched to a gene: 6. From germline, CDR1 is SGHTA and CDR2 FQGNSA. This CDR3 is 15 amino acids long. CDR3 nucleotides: TGTGCCAGCAGCCTACCGGGACAGGGTACAGATACGCAGTATTTT. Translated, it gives CASSLPGQGTDTQYF. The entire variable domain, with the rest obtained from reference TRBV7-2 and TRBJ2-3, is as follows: GAGVSQSPSNKVTEKGKDVELRCDPISGHTALYWYRQSLGQGLEFLIYFQGNSAPDKSGLPSDRFSAERTGGSVSTLTIQRTQQEDSAVYLCASSLPGQGTDTQYFGPGTRLTVL.

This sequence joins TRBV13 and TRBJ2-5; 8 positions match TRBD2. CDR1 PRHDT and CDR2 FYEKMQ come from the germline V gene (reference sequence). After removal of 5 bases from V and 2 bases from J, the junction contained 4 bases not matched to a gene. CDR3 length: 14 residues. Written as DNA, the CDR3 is TGTGCCAGCAGCAACGGGGGGGATCAAGAGACCCAGTACTTC. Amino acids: CASSNGGDQETQYF.

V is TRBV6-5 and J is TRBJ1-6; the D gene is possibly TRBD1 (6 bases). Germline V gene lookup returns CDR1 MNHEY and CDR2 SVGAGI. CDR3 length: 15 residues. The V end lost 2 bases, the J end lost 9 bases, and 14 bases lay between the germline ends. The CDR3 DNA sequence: TGTGCCAGCAGTTACGCAGGGGACCGGCGTTCACCCCTCCACTTT. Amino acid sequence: CASSYAGDRRSPLHF.

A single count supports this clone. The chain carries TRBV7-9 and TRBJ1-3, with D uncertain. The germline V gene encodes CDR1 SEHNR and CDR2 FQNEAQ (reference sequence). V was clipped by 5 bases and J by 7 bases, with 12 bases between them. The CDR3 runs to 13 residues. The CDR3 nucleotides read TGTGCCAGCAGCCCGGCGGGTGGGAACACCATATATTTT. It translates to CASSPAGGNTIYF.

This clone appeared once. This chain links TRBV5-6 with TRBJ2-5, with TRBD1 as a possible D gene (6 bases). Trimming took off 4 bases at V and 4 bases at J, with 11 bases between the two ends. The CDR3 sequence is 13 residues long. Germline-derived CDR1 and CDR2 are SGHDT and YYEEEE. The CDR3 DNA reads TGTGCCAGCAGCGGGGACACCTCAGAGACCCAGTACTTC. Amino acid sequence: CASSGDTSETQYF.

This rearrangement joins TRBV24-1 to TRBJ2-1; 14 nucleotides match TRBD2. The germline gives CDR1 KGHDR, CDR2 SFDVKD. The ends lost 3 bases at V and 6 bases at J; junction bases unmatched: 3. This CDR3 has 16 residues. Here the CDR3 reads CATSDGLAGGSNEQFF. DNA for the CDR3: TGTGCCACCAGTGATGGACTAGCGGGAGGTTCCAATGAGCAGTTCTTC.

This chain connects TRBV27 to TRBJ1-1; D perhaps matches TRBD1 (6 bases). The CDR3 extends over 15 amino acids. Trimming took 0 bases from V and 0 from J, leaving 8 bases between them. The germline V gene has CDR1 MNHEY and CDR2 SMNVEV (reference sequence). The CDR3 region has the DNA TGTGCCAGCAGTTTATCGACAGGCATGAACACTGAAGCTTTCTTT. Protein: CASSLSTGMNTEAFF.

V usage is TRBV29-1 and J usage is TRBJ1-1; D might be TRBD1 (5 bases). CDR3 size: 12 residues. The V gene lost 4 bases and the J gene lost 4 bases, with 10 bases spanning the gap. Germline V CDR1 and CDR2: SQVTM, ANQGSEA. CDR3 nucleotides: TGCAGCGTTGCAGGGCGGGGCACTGAAGCTTTCTTT. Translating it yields CSVAGRGTEAFF.

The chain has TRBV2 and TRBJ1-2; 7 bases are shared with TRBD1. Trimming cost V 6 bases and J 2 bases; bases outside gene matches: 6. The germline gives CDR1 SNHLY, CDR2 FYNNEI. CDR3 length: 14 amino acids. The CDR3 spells CASSGDRINYGYTF. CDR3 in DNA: TGTGCCAGCAGCGGGGACAGAATAAACTATGGCTACACCTTC.